This T cell receptor (beta chain) emerged from a study of blood T cell repertoires in COVID-19 (TCRdb year 2020). Regarding the study in general: Collaborator samples came from the United States, Italy and Spain and covered acute and convalescent phases of COVID-19. Nearly every sample came with metadata listing a de-identified subject ID, COVID-19 status, age in years and sex. A freely available public database, intended as a resource for researchers studying the immune response to SARS-CoV-2, is where the repertoires were released. The prospective study material was composed of cDNA or gDNA derived from T cells, B-cell-depleted T cells, or PBMCs. Subjects who had been exposed to COVID-19, were actively infected with it, or had recovered from it provided the deeply sampled blood TCRbeta repertoires that made up the dataset. HLA class I and class II types, where available, came from metadata supplied by the sample provider rather than from assay-based typing. The samples were drawn from two sources: the first 160 participants of the ongoing ImmuneRACE study, and 1,254 subjects contributed by 6 global collaborators.

Points the paper makes about the study in general: The quantity of clinical and demographic metadata differed by source and by participant and was supplied without curation.

TCRbeta CDR3 regions were amplified from genomic DNA using the immunoSEQ Assay, a bias-controlled multiplex PCR. In the authors' own workflow: The number of nucleated cells in each sample was estimated from the amplification of reference gene primers within the assay. To quantify the absolute abundance of each unique TCRbeta CDR3 rearrangement, sequence reads were collapsed and filtered. For each sample, productive Simpson clonality was calculated as the square root of Simpson's diversity index across productive rearrangements. The clones in this table, taken by TCRdb from immuneACCESS, are in-frame only. Not every clone is retained; where verified, under half of the shortfall comes from an unresolved V gene, and the cause of the rest is unknown. V and J calls plus clone size are reproduced from that table; the DNA served to infer D and trimming. Here the sample has some 41,000 clones; roughly 84% occur a single time. The top ten clones comprise about an eighth of the sample.

A remark on this clone: The specificity of this receptor is unknown. No much larger clone is present one base from it, and per-base qualities are unavailable.

Each collaborating institution followed its own protocols to collect whole blood in K2EDTA tubes. For TCRbeta analysis, collaborator samples were shipped as frozen whole blood, as isolated PBMCs, or as DNA extracted from either sample type. V is cut by 7 bases and J by 3 bases, and the space between the germline ends is 15 bases. The germline V gene (reference sequence) supplies CDR1 GTSNPN and CDR2 SVGIG. The CDR3 sequence holds 14 residues, the cysteine and phenylalanine included. Just CDR3 DNA is preserved here, 42 bases in frame from base 1. The TCR originated in a man in his 60s with active COVID-19. Recombination connected TRBV30 to TRBJ2-2; TRBD1 is a weak D gene call, 7 bases matching. The sequencing sample was made of peripheral blood. The DNA reads TGTGCCTTACAGGGGTGGGGGGACACCGGGGAGCTGTTTTTT. It translates as CALQGWGDTGELFF.